These T cell receptor beta chains were read from a single sample in a study of cytomegalovirus exposure and HLA in healthy donors. Repertoires were generated with immunoSEQ multiplex PCR, while TCRdb's copy carries only in-frame clones and drops some. The sample lists roughly 110,000 clones, over 70% occurring once. Sample: PBMCs. The receptor set was obtained from a young man in good health and CMV-seronegative. Each CDR3 is given with its conserved first and last residue. The D gene is left open where the match is weak. Only part of the rows carry a size: once, few, many, or a class if the clone is expanded.

CDR3: CASSDAYSREEDGYTF
DNA: TGTGCCAGCAGTGACGCATACTCCAGGGAGGAGGATGGCTACACCTTC
size: -
V: TRBV6-4
D: -
J: TRBJ1-2

CDR3: CASTDRDEQYF
DNA: TGCGCCAGCACGGACAGGGACGAGCAGTACTTC
size: -
V: TRBV5-1
D: TRBD1
J: TRBJ2-7

CDR3: CASSEALGGGGETQYF
DNA: TGTGCCAGCAGTGAAGCGCTGGGGGGAGGGGGAGAGACCCAGTACTTC
size: few
V: TRBV6-1
D: -
J: TRBJ2-5

CDR3: CASSQDGQGHAEAFF
DNA: TGCGCCAGCAGCCAAGATGGTCAGGGCCACGCTGAAGCTTTCTTT
size: -
V: TRBV4-1
D: -
J: TRBJ1-1

CDR3: CASSSRGLMNTEAFF
DNA: TGTGCCAGCAGCTCTCGGGGACTCATGAACACTGAAGCTTTCTTT
size: -
V: TRBV11-2
D: -
J: TRBJ1-1

CDR3: CASSQAPDQGGAAGYTF
DNA: TGCGCCAGCAGCCAAGCCCCTGATCAGGGAGGTGCCGCGGGCTACACCTTC
size: once
V: TRBV4-1
D: -
J: TRBJ1-2

CDR3: CASIDSEANTEAFF
DNA: TGTGCCAGCATAGACAGCGAAGCGAACACTGAAGCTTTCTTT
size: -
V: TRBV2
D: -
J: TRBJ1-1

CDR3: CASRKDRGPFYEQYF
DNA: TGCGCCAGCAGGAAGGACAGGGGGCCGTTCTACGAGCAGTACTTC
size: -
V: TRBV5-1
D: TRBD1
J: TRBJ2-7

CDR3: CASSFLAGADQPQHF
DNA: TGTGCCAGCAGTTTCCTGGCAGGGGCAGATCAGCCCCAGCATTTT
size: few
V: TRBV28
D: -
J: TRBJ1-5

CDR3: CASRPPQGLQPQHF
DNA: TGTGCTAGCCGCCCTCCACAGGGCCTACAGCCCCAGCATTTT
size: -
V: TRBV7-7
D: -
J: TRBJ1-5

CDR3: CASSLATSGTEAFF
DNA: TGCGCCAGCAGCTTAGCGACGTCGGGTACTGAAGCTTTCTTT
size: once
V: TRBV5-1
D: -
J: TRBJ1-1

CDR3: CASSAGTGPNYGYTF
DNA: TGCGCCAGCAGTGCCGGGACAGGGCCTAACTATGGCTACACCTTC
size: -
V: TRBV5-1
D: TRBD1
J: TRBJ1-2

CDR3: CATSSGGDTQYF
DNA: TGTGCCACCAGCAGCGGTGGAGATACGCAGTATTTT
size: -
V: TRBV15
D: -
J: TRBJ2-3

CDR3: CASRNGQGYSQPQHF
DNA: TGTGCCAGCAGGAATGGACAGGGGTACAGTCAGCCCCAGCATTTT
size: few
V: TRBV6-1
D: TRBD1
J: TRBJ1-5

CDR3: CASSFTIESGELFF
DNA: TGTGCCAGCAGCTTTACTATTGAGTCCGGGGAGCTGTTTTTT
size: -
V: TRBV7-3
D: -
J: TRBJ2-2

CDR3: CASLAPGQTYGYTF
DNA: TGTGCCAGTTTAGCACCGGGACAGACCTATGGCTACACCTTC
size: -
V: TRBV6-5
D: TRBD1
J: TRBJ1-2

CDR3: CASSSRDRVGEQYF
DNA: TGCGCCAGCAGCTCCCGGGACAGGGTGGGCGAGCAGTACTTC
size: -
V: TRBV5-1
D: TRBD1
J: TRBJ2-7

CDR3: CASSLAGGNTEAFF
DNA: TGTGCCAGCAGCTTAGCAGGGGGTAACACTGAAGCTTTCTTT
size: -
V: TRBV7-3
D: TRBD1
J: TRBJ1-1

CDR3: CASSTHGDQPQHF
DNA: TGTGCCAGTAGTACGCACGGGGATCAGCCCCAGCATTTT
size: -
V: TRBV19
D: -
J: TRBJ1-5

CDR3: CSPPRGRVQETQYF
DNA: TGCAGCCCTCCGCGGGGGCGCGTCCAAGAGACCCAGTACTTC
size: -
V: TRBV29-1
D: -
J: TRBJ2-5

CDR3: CASSPGRGYRETQYF
DNA: TGTGCCAGCAGCCCCGGGAGGGGTTATCGGGAGACCCAGTACTTC
size: -
V: TRBV9
D: TRBD2
J: TRBJ2-5

CDR3: CASGDRGDYGYTF
DNA: TGCGCCAGCGGGGACAGGGGGGACTATGGCTACACCTTC
size: -
V: TRBV10-2
D: TRBD1
J: TRBJ1-2

CDR3: CASSLGGGVPATEAFF
DNA: TGTGCCAGCAGCTTAGGTGGGGGGGTGCCGGCCACTGAAGCTTTCTTT
size: many
V: TRBV7-6
D: -
J: TRBJ1-1

CDR3: CASSLGQSNSPLHF
DNA: TGTGCCAGCAGCTTAGGGCAGTCCAATTCACCCCTCCACTTT
size: -
V: TRBV7-9
D: -
J: TRBJ1-6

CDR3: CSVTRTGTNTEAFF
DNA: TGCAGCGTGACCCGGACGGGAACGAACACTGAAGCTTTCTTT
size: -
V: TRBV29-1
D: -
J: TRBJ1-1

CDR3: CASSVTNNEQFF
DNA: TGTGCCAGCAGCGTGACTAACAATGAGCAGTTCTTC
size: -
V: TRBV7-9
D: -
J: TRBJ2-1

CDR3: CASTPGQGADEQFF
DNA: TGTGCCAGCACCCCGGGACAGGGGGCAGATGAGCAGTTCTTC
size: once
V: TRBV6-4
D: TRBD1
J: TRBJ2-1

CDR3: CASSLGQFFIDTQYF
DNA: TGTGCCAGCAGTTTGGGACAGTTCTTTATCGATACGCAGTATTTT
size: -
V: TRBV6-5
D: TRBD1
J: TRBJ2-3

CDR3: CASSLMGGTSHEQYF
DNA: TGTGCCAGCAGCTTAATGGGAGGGACTTCTCACGAGCAGTACTTC
size: -
V: TRBV7-9
D: TRBD2
J: TRBJ2-7

CDR3: CASSFGTGENIQYF
DNA: TGTGCCAGCAGCTTTGGGACAGGGGAAAACATTCAGTACTTC
size: -
V: TRBV5-6
D: TRBD1
J: TRBJ2-4

CDR3: CASSLAGQAYEQYF
DNA: TGTGCCAGCAGCTTAGCGGGTCAGGCCTACGAGCAGTACTTC
size: few
V: TRBV7-9
D: -
J: TRBJ2-7

CDR3: CASSSGLEGTKNIQYF
DNA: TGCGCCAGCAGCTCTGGGCTCGAGGGTACCAAAAACATTCAGTACTTC
size: -
V: TRBV5-1
D: -
J: TRBJ2-4

CDR3: CASGTSSYNEQFF
DNA: TGTGCCAGTGGGACTAGCTCCTACAATGAGCAGTTCTTC
size: -
V: TRBV19
D: TRBD2
J: TRBJ2-1

CDR3: CATLSGGSKGGELFF
DNA: TGTGCCACCCTCTCTGGCGGGAGCAAGGGCGGGGAGCTGTTTTTT
size: -
V: TRBV15
D: TRBD2
J: TRBJ2-2

CDR3: CASSRGLGVVPGELFF
DNA: TGTGCCAGCAGCCGAGGACTAGGGGTGGTACCCGGGGAGCTGTTTTTT
size: once
V: TRBV16
D: TRBD2
J: TRBJ2-2

CDR3: CASSLTGEGQPQHF
DNA: TGTGCCAGCAGTCTGACAGGGGAGGGTCAGCCCCAGCATTTT
size: -
V: TRBV7-9
D: TRBD1
J: TRBJ1-5

CDR3: CASIGGRAETQYF
DNA: TGTGCCAGCATCGGGGGGCGTGCGGAGACCCAGTACTTC
size: -
V: TRBV2
D: -
J: TRBJ2-5

CDR3: CASSDFNPAEKYEQYF
DNA: TGTGCCAGCAGTGACTTCAATCCAGCGGAGAAATACGAGCAGTACTTC
size: -
V: TRBV6-4
D: -
J: TRBJ2-7

CDR3: CASSSGQNSNQPQHF
DNA: TGTGCCAGCAGCTCGGGACAGAATAGCAATCAGCCCCAGCATTTT
size: -
V: TRBV9
D: TRBD1
J: TRBJ1-5

CDR3: CAWSVSLPSGSYEQYF
DNA: TGTGCCTGGAGTGTATCCCTCCCTAGCGGATCCTACGAGCAGTACTTC
size: -
V: TRBV30
D: TRBD2
J: TRBJ2-7

CDR3: CASSAPRVERDRWAAYNEQFF
DNA: TGTGCCAGCAGCGCCCCCCGCGTGGAGCGGGATCGGTGGGCGGCCTACAATGAGCAGTTCTTC
size: -
V: TRBV9
D: TRBD2
J: TRBJ2-1

CDR3: CASSLGRGSTEAFF
DNA: TGTGCCAGCAGTTTAGGAAGGGGTTCCACTGAAGCTTTCTTT
size: -
V: TRBV27
D: -
J: TRBJ1-1

CDR3: CASSLEGVKANVLTF
DNA: TGTGCCAGCAGCTTAGAGGGGGTTAAAGCCAACGTCCTGACTTTC
size: -
V: TRBV7-9
D: -
J: TRBJ2-6

CDR3: CASSPPGRGGTDTQYF
DNA: TGTGCCAGCTCACCACCGGGACGGGGGGGCACAGATACGCAGTATTTT
size: -
V: TRBV18
D: TRBD2
J: TRBJ2-3

CDR3: CASSTDSPSYNEQFF
DNA: TGTGCCAGCAGCACGGACAGCCCATCCTACAATGAGCAGTTCTTC
size: -
V: TRBV7-9
D: -
J: TRBJ2-1

CDR3: CASSNPGQGSYEQYF
DNA: TGTGCCAGCAGCAACCCGGGACAGGGGAGCTACGAGCAGTACTTC
size: -
V: TRBV6-6
D: TRBD1
J: TRBJ2-7

CDR3: CASSEGTGIDSPLHF
DNA: TGTGCCAGCAGCGAGGGGACAGGGATAGATTCACCCCTCCACTTT
size: once
V: TRBV9
D: TRBD1
J: TRBJ1-6

CDR3: CASSITGGVKETQYF
DNA: TGCGCCAGCAGCATAACAGGGGGTGTCAAAGAGACCCAGTACTTC
size: -
V: TRBV5-1
D: TRBD1
J: TRBJ2-5

CDR3: CASSLGQSYEQYF
DNA: TGTGCCAGCAGCTTGGGACAGTCCTACGAGCAGTACTTC
size: -
V: TRBV5-4
D: -
J: TRBJ2-7

CDR3: CASEINRVTGELFF
DNA: TGTGCCAGCGAAATAAACAGGGTCACCGGGGAGCTGTTTTTT
size: -
V: TRBV2
D: -
J: TRBJ2-2

CDR3: CASSIGLAYEQYF
DNA: TGTGCCAGTAGTATAGGGCTAGCCTACGAGCAGTACTTC
size: -
V: TRBV19
D: -
J: TRBJ2-7

CDR3: CASSSQGLAGGRVAKNIQYF
DNA: TGTGCCAGCAGCTCCCAGGGACTAGCGGGGGGGCGAGTGGCCAAAAACATTCAGTACTTC
size: -
V: TRBV5-4
D: TRBD2
J: TRBJ2-4

CDR3: CATMTSGAISYEQYF
DNA: TGTGCCACCATGACTAGCGGGGCCATCTCCTACGAGCAGTACTTC
size: -
V: TRBV6-6
D: TRBD2
J: TRBJ2-7

CDR3: CASGPGRGDTEAFF
DNA: TGTGCCAGCGGGCCAGGCAGGGGTGATACTGAAGCTTTCTTT
size: -
V: TRBV9
D: -
J: TRBJ1-1

CDR3: CATTLGQGYRNTEAFF
DNA: TGCGCCACTACGCTCGGACAGGGATATCGGAACACTGAAGCTTTCTTT
size: -
V: TRBV4-1
D: TRBD1
J: TRBJ1-1

CDR3: CASSLLGGTEAFF
DNA: TGTGCCAGCAGCTTGCTGGGAGGCACTGAAGCTTTCTTT
size: -
V: TRBV5-6
D: -
J: TRBJ1-1

CDR3: CASSFRDRGGLEQYF
DNA: TGTGCCAGCAGTTTTCGCGACAGGGGAGGGCTCGAGCAGTACTTC
size: -
V: TRBV28
D: -
J: TRBJ2-7

CDR3: CASSVGTGGNEQFF
DNA: TGTGCCAGCAGCGTGGGGACAGGGGGTAATGAGCAGTTCTTC
size: -
V: TRBV11-3
D: TRBD1
J: TRBJ2-1

CDR3: CASSQATSGGVREQFF
DNA: TGCGCCAGCAGCCAAGCAACTAGCGGGGGGGTACGAGAGCAGTTCTTC
size: -
V: TRBV4-1
D: TRBD2
J: TRBJ2-1

CDR3: CASLDQGGMAEAFF
DNA: TGTGCCAGCCTAGATCAGGGGGGAATGGCTGAAGCTTTCTTT
size: -
V: TRBV7-9
D: TRBD1
J: TRBJ1-1